This entry lists 22 T cell receptor beta chains sequenced from one sample in a study of blood T cell repertoires in COVID-19. Sequenced by immunoSEQ multiplex PCR; TCRdb stores in-frame clones only, minus some. This table has a few hundred thousand clones, around nine tenths appearing once. Sequenced sample: peripheral blood. Source of these receptors: an older woman with COVID-19, enrolled during active disease.

The gene calls are TRBV5-1 and TRBJ2-7, with D possibly being TRBD1 (5 bases). This CDR3 has 14 amino acids. CDR1 is SGHRS and CDR2 is YFSETQ in the germline V gene. V shed 0 bases and J shed 4 bases, with 11 bases lying between them. The CDR3 DNA sequence: TGCGCCAGCAGCTTGGCCAACAGGCCATACGAGCAGTACTTC. Translating gives CASSLANRPYEQYF. The full variable domain, completed using reference TRBV5-1 and TRBJ2-7, is KAGVTQTPRYLIKTRGQQVTLSCSPISGHRSVSWYQQTPGQGLQFLFEYFSETQRNKGNFPGRFSGRQFSNSRSEMNVSTLELGDSALYLCASSLANRPYEQYFGPGTRLTVT.

This clone appeared a single time. The genes are TRBV6-4 and TRBJ2-7; 7 bases agree with TRBD1. Germline V gene lookup returns CDR1 MRHNA and CDR2 SNTAGT. The CDR3 extends over 16 amino acids. J gave up 0 bases and V 5 bases, and 10 bases lay outside the gene matches. The CDR3 DNA sequence: TGTGCCAGCAGTCTCCTAGGGGGACAGATCTCCTACGAGCAGTACTTC. This encodes CASSLLGGQISYEQYF.

The table lists this clone with a count of one. This chain joins TRBV7-3 and TRBJ1-2; TRBD1 might be the D (6 bases). There are 18 residues in the CDR3. The germline V gene encodes CDR1 SGHTA and CDR2 FQGTGA. Trimming shortened V by 0 bases and J by 8 bases, and 25 bases separated the two germline ends. CDR3 amino acids: CASSLTGVPDRTRGGYTF. The CDR3 region has the DNA TGTGCCAGCAGCTTAACGGGGGTTCCCGACAGGACCCGGGGCGGCTACACCTTC.

The chain couples TRBV13 to TRBJ1-1; a possible D gene is TRBD1 (6 bases). Germline V gene lookup returns CDR1 PRHDT and CDR2 FYEKMQ (reference sequence). This CDR3 comprises 14 residues. V shed 5 bases and J shed 2 bases, with 12 bases lying between them. CDR3 bases: TGTGCCAGCAGCCCTAGACAGGACAACACTGAAGCTTTCTTT. Translated, it gives CASSPRQDNTEAFF.

The rearrangement uses TRBV9 and TRBJ2-5; TRBD2 matches at 7 bases. The CDR3 loop spans 16 amino acids. The J segment lost 4 bases and the V segment lost 0 bases, leaving 9 bases of the junction unmatched. Germline V CDR1 and CDR2: SGDLS, YYNGEE. This CDR3 reads CASSVAPRGGAETQYF. For the CDR3, the DNA is TGTGCCAGCAGCGTAGCCCCCCGGGGAGGGGCAGAGACCCAGTACTTC.

The gene calls are TRBV6-1 and TRBJ2-1; 7 bases match TRBD1. This CDR3 spans 16 amino acids. Germline CDR1 reads MNHNS; CDR2 reads SASEGT. V dropped 4 bases and J dropped 4; count of bases not matched to a gene: 10. CDR3 sequence: CASSAASGTEYNEQFF. The CDR3 DNA reads as TGTGCCAGCAGTGCAGCCTCCGGGACAGAGTACAATGAGCAGTTCTTC.

The chain carries TRBV7-2 and TRBJ1-1; TRBD1 aligns across 7 bases. CDR3 size: 14 residues. Per germline, CDR1 SGHTA and CDR2 FQGNSA. Trimming cost V 4 bases and J 2 bases; bases outside gene matches: 4. For the CDR3, the DNA is TGTGCCAGCAGCTACTACAGGGGAAACACTGAAGCTTTCTTT. It yields the protein CASSYYRGNTEAFF.

DNA for the CDR3: TGTGCCAGCAGAGGGACTAGCGGGGGCCCGAACACCGGGGAGCTGTTTTTT. This gives the protein CASRGTSGGPNTGELFF. This rearrangement joins TRBV9 to TRBJ2-2; 14 nucleotides align to TRBD2. V was clipped by 5 bases and J by 0 bases; unmatched bases: 3. The CDR3 is 17 amino acids. Germline V CDR1 and CDR2: SGDLS, YYNGEE.

J is TRBJ2-7 and V is TRBV6-5; D may be TRBD1 (6 bases). V lost 3 bases and J 0 bases, leaving 15 bases between the germline ends. This CDR3 contains 16 residues. CDR1 and CDR2 (germline): MNHEY, SVGAGI. CDR3 sequence reads: CASSYSSGGDSYEQYF. CDR3 DNA: TGTGCCAGCAGTTATTCCAGTGGGGGCGACTCCTACGAGCAGTACTTC.

This chain joins TRBV7-3 and TRBJ2-3, with D perhaps TRBD2 (5 bases). Germline V gives CDR1 SGHTA, CDR2 FQGTGA. V shed 1 base and J shed 5 bases, with 16 bases lying between them. The CDR3 runs 16 residues. Written as DNA, the CDR3 is TGTGCCAGCAGCTTAAATCTCGGGAATCGGGTAGATACGCAGTATTTT. It translates to CASSLNLGNRVDTQYF.

This clone occurred once. The rearrangement uses TRBV6-5 and TRBJ2-3; D is possibly TRBD2 (5 bases). The CDR3 covers 13 residues. The V and J ends lost 6 bases and 1 base respectively, with 8 bases between them. The germline V gene has CDR1 MNHEY and CDR2 SVGAGI. CDR3 loop: CASRRTRTDTQYF. In nucleotides, the CDR3 is TGTGCCAGCAGGAGGACTCGCACAGATACGCAGTATTTT.

This chain connects TRBV4-1 to TRBJ1-2; no clear D. The CDR3 is made up of 14 amino acids. Trimming left V 5 bases short and J 3 bases short, with 13 bases between. The germline gives CDR1 MGHRA, CDR2 YSYEKL. CDR3 protein: CASSVHLGDYGYTF. DNA for the CDR3: TGCGCCAGCAGCGTACACTTGGGAGACTATGGCTACACCTTC.

V usage is TRBV18 and J usage is TRBJ1-1; tentatively, D is TRBD1 (5 bases). Trimming removed 4 bases at V and 1 base at J, with 10 bases between. The CDR3 consists of 14 residues. Germline values: CDR1 KGHSH, CDR2 LQKENI. CDR3: CASSLARENTEAFF. CDR3 in DNA: TGTGCCAGCTCACTTGCCAGGGAGAACACTGAAGCTTTCTTT.

The rearrangement joins TRBV5-4 to TRBJ2-5; the match to TRBD1 covers 8 bases. With 3 bases clipped from V and 4 bases from J, the junction kept 8 bases outside the gene matches. Germline loops: CDR1 SGHNT, CDR2 YYREEE (reference sequence). The CDR3 loop spans 15 amino acids. The CDR3 here is CASSSTETGAETQYF. The CDR3, as DNA: TGTGCCAGCAGCTCGACCGAGACAGGGGCAGAGACCCAGTACTTC.

The table lists this clone with a few counts. The chain links TRBV10-3 to TRBJ1-3, with a tentative D call TRBD1 (5 bases). The V end lost 3 bases, the J end lost 0 bases, and 9 bases lay between the germline ends. CDR1 and CDR2 from the germline V gene are ENHRY and SYGVKD. The CDR3 loop spans 15 amino acids. CDR3 residues: CAISDPGFSGNTIYF. CDR3 sequence (DNA): TGTGCCATCAGTGATCCAGGGTTCTCTGGAAACACCATATATTTT.

The V gene is TRBV3-1 (or the pseudogene TRBV3-2), the J gene TRBJ2-5; 13 positions agree with TRBD2. The CDR3 length is 18 residues. Germline CDR1 reads LGHDT; CDR2 reads YNNKEL (reference sequence). V lost 0 bases and J lost 5; bases outside the gene matches: 9. The CDR3, as DNA: TGTGCCAGCAGCCAAGAGGGGCGGACTAGCGGGGGAAGCGAGACCCAGTACTTC. It yields the protein CASSQEGRTSGGSETQYF.

The V gene is TRBV2, the J gene TRBJ2-2; a weak D match, TRBD2 (5 bases). The germline CDR1 and CDR2 sequences are SNHLY and FYNNEI. Trimming left V 6 bases short and J 7 bases short, with 12 bases between. CDR3 size: 13 residues. The CDR3 here is CASREDSSGELFF. The CDR3 DNA sequence: TGTGCCAGCAGGGAGGACTCGAGCGGGGAGCTGTTTTTT.

The chain couples TRBV3-1 (or the pseudogene TRBV3-2) to TRBJ2-4; no clear D. Germline CDR1 LGHDT, CDR2 YNNKEL (reference sequence). CDR3 length: 13 residues. V was trimmed by 1 base and J by 13 bases, leaving 14 bases between them. CDR3 DNA sequence: TGTGCCAGCAGCCAAGGCCTTCAGGCCCTCCAGTACTTC. Encoded protein: CASSQGLQALQYF.

The chain recombines TRBV30 with TRBJ2-3; D ambiguous. From germline, CDR1 is GTSNPN and CDR2 SVGIG (reference sequence). The V end was cut by 2 bases, the J end by 0 bases, with 6 bases between. The CDR3 covers 13 residues. The CDR3 DNA sequence: TGTGCCTGGAGTCGCGTCAGCACAGATACGCAGTATTTT. Translation gives CAWSRVSTDTQYF.

This chain uses TRBV6-5 with TRBJ2-7; tentative D call: TRBD2 (5 bases). V lost 5 bases and J 2 bases, leaving 13 bases between the germline ends. The CDR3 is made up of 14 amino acids. Germline CDR1 reads MNHEY; CDR2 reads SVGAGI. The CDR3 bases are TGTGCCAGCAGTCAGGACCGGGGTCCCTACGAGCAGTACTTC. Its protein product is CASSQDRGPYEQYF.

The CDR3 nucleotides read TGTGCCAGCAAGGGAGACAGGGAAGAGCAGTACTTC. Its protein is CASKGDREEQYF. The chain is built from TRBV6-5 and TRBJ2-7, with TRBD1 matching 7 bases. CDR3 length: 12 residues. V shed 7 bases, J shed 7 bases, and the junction held 7 bases outside the gene matches. Germline V CDR1 and CDR2: MNHEY, SVGAGI.

This clone appeared once. The gene calls are TRBV5-6 and TRBJ1-2, with 7 bases identical to TRBD1. The J segment lost 3 bases and the V segment lost 4 bases, leaving 6 bases of the junction unmatched. CDR1 is SGHDT and CDR2 is YYEEEE in the germline V gene. The CDR3 is 14 residues long. This CDR3 is CASSPGQSDYGYTF. In nucleotides, the CDR3 is TGTGCCAGCAGCCCGGGACAGTCCGACTATGGCTACACCTTC.